A single sample is the source of the 14 T cell receptor beta chains below, sequenced in a study of T cells in Graves' hyperthyroidism and ophthalmopathy. TCR beta CDR3 sequences were amplified from RNA transcripts. Initially, a first-round RT-PCR of the TCR CDR3 employed the HTBI primer set. In TCRdb, the multiplex PCR reads were re-called with MiXCR into one record per CDR3 protein. The data contain 300,000 to 400,000 distinct CDR3 sequences, about 20% of them singletons. Sequencing was carried out using blood. These receptors were taken from a woman between 45 and 60 years old with Graves' hyperthyroidism.

This clonotype has just a few counts. V and J are TRBV20-1 and TRBJ1-1; D call uncertain. This CDR3 comprises 14 residues. Per the germline V gene, CDR1 is DFQATT and CDR2 is SNEGSKA (reference sequence). V dropped 5 bases and J dropped 2 bases, with 15 bases sitting between them. This CDR3 is CSALPPLYNTEAFF. The CDR3 coding sequence is TGCAGTGCTCTACCACCCTTATACAACACTGAAGCTTTCTTT.

This clonotype was seen many times. The chain links TRBV20-1 to TRBJ2-1; 8 nucleotides align to TRBD2. CDR1 is DFQATT, CDR2 SNEGSKA, per germline (reference sequence). Germline trimming cut 6 bases from V and 4 bases from J; bases unmatched to any gene: 8. The CDR3 spans 14 residues. DNA for the CDR3: TGCAGTGCCGAACCGGGACTAGATTACAATGAGCAGTTCTTC. This gives the protein CSAEPGLDYNEQFF.

This clonotype was detected a few times. The V call is TRBV7-3, the J call TRBJ2-7, with D possibly matching TRBD1 (6 bases). Trimming removed 3 bases from V and 7 bases from J, with 13 bases in between. CDR3 size: 13 residues. Germline assignment: CDR1 SGHTA and CDR2 FQGTGA. The chain's CDR3 is CASSLGAGWEQYF. CDR3 nucleotides: TGTGCCAGCAGCTTGGGGGCCGGCTGGGAGCAGTACTTC.

Worth noting for this clonotype: A read error may be the cause here, since a much bigger clone is one base away. The rearrangement uses TRBV3-1 and TRBJ1-2; D is uncertain. The CDR3 consists of 13 residues. CDR1 LGHDT and CDR2 YNNKEL come from the germline V gene (reference sequence). CDR3 protein: CASSQGPTGGCTF. In DNA form, the CDR3 reads TGTGCCAGCAGCCAAGGACCCACGGGAGGCTGCACCTTC. Looking up the rest from reference TRBV3-1 and TRBJ1-2 gives the full variable domain: DTAVSQTPKYLVTQMGNDKSIKCEQNLGHDTMYWYKQDSKKFLKIMFSYNNKELIINETVPNRFSPKSPDKAHLNLHINSLELGDSAVYFCASSQGPTGGCTFGSGTRLTVV.

This clonotype appeared many times. This sequence joins TRBV2 and TRBJ2-1; 7 bases align to TRBD2. The germline CDR1 and CDR2 sequences are SNHLY and FYNNEI. The J segment lost 5 bases and the V segment lost 4 bases, leaving 5 bases of the junction unmatched. This CDR3 region has 14 residues. In DNA form, the CDR3 reads TGTGCCAGCAGTGCGGGGGGTTCTGACAATGAGCAGTTCTTC. It translates to CASSAGGSDNEQFF.

This clonotype was seen repeatedly, ten times or more. The gene calls are TRBV5-1 and TRBJ2-1, with D perhaps matching TRBD2 (6 bases). This CDR3 has 14 amino acids. CDR1 and CDR2 (germline): SGHRS, YFSETQ. V was clipped by 0 bases and J by 4 bases, with 8 bases between them. The CDR3 loop is CASSLAGEYNEQFF. In nucleotides, the CDR3 is TGCGCCAGCAGCTTGGCGGGGGAATACAATGAGCAGTTCTTC.

This clonotype was seen ten or more times. The V gene is TRBV2, the J gene TRBJ2-7; perhaps TRBD1 as D (6 bases). CDR1 and CDR2 (germline): SNHLY, FYNNEI. The CDR3 extends over 14 amino acids. V was shortened by 6 bases and J by 0 bases, with 12 bases between the two germline ends. CDR3 sequence (DNA): TGTGCCAGCAGATTACAGGGTATCTCCTACGAGCAGTACGTC. Its translation is CASRLQGISYEQYV.

This clonotype was counted only a few times. The chain uses TRBV9 and TRBJ1-2, with 8 bases identical to TRBD1. The CDR3 runs 16 residues. Germline V gene sequence: CDR1 SGDLS, CDR2 YYNGEE. The ends lost 4 bases at V and 3 bases at J; junction bases unmatched: 11. CDR3 bases: TGTGCCAGCAGCCATGACAGGGGACGCGACTACTATGGCTACACCTTC. Protein product: CASSHDRGRDYYGYTF. Complete variable domain (other parts from reference TRBV9 and TRBJ1-2): DSGVTQTPKHLITATGQRVTLRCSPRSGDLSVYWYQQSLDQGLQFLIQYYNGEERAKGNILERFSAQQFPDLHSELNLSSLELGDSALYFCASSHDRGRDYYGYTFGSGTRLTVV.

The gene calls are TRBV4-2 and TRBJ2-1; no firm D call. The CDR3 has 17 residues. Germline V lookup: CDR1 LGHNA, CDR2 YNFKEQ. The V and J ends lost 0 bases and 0 bases respectively, with 12 bases between them. CDR3: CASSQDQGFSSYNEQFF. The CDR3 DNA reads TGTGCCAGCAGCCAAGATCAAGGCTTTAGCTCCTACAATGAGCAGTTCTTC.

The sample holds many counts of this clonotype. This chain joins TRBV3-1 and TRBJ2-2; D ambiguous. This CDR3 has 13 residues. The germline V and J ends were trimmed by 6 bases and 4 bases, with 9 bases remaining between them. The germline CDR1 and CDR2 sequences are LGHDT and YNNKEL (reference sequence). CDR3 region: CASRGRGTGELFF. DNA of the CDR3: TGTGCCAGCAGGGGCCGTGGCACCGGGGAGCTGTTTTTT.

The CDR3 region has the DNA TGTGCCAGCCACCCCGGGGGGTGGTCCTACAATGAGCAGTTCTTC. This sequence encodes CASHPGGWSYNEQFF. The chain uses TRBV7-9 and TRBJ2-1, with 7 positions matching TRBD2. The trim removed 8 bases at V and 1 base at J, leaving 8 bases unmatched. CDR1 and CDR2 (germline): SEHNR, FQNEAQ (reference sequence). This CDR3 has 15 amino acids.

Remarks on this clonotype: A much bigger clone sits one base away, suggesting this may be a read error. V usage is TRBV30 and J usage is TRBJ2-7; D gene ambiguous. Trimming took 1 base from V and 7 from J, leaving 8 bases between them. Germline-derived CDR1 and CDR2 are GTSNPN and SVGIG (reference sequence). This CDR3 has 11 residues. The CDR3 reads CAWSALLEQYV. The CDR3 DNA reads TGTGCCTGGAGTGCCTTATTGGAGCAGTACGTC.

This clonotype came up a few times. The chain joins TRBV12-3 or TRBV12-4 to TRBJ2-5; 7 positions agree with TRBD1. There are 15 residues in the CDR3. Trimming at V came to 5 bases and at J to 11 bases, leaving 17 bases not matched to a gene. As DNA, the CDR3 is TGTGCCAGCAGTCACGCCTACAGGGGCGGAGGTTTACAGTACTTC. Its protein is CASSHAYRGGGLQYF.

The sample holds many counts of this clonotype. The chain recombines TRBV3-1 with TRBJ2-5, with D unresolved. Trimming cost V 0 bases and J 4 bases, with 12 bases left between them. The CDR3 has 15 residues. Germline V lookup: CDR1 LGHDT, CDR2 YNNKEL (reference sequence). The CDR3 is CASSQEVGSTETQYF. Written as DNA, the CDR3 is TGTGCCAGCAGCCAAGAAGTGGGATCGACAGAGACCCAGTACTTC.